This TCR beta chain appears in the sequencing data of a study of T-cell memory formation after mild COVID-19. Study summary: The study found TCR clusters largely donor specific.

This clonotype was counted between two and nine times. No antigen is known for it. TCRdb reanalysed the 5' RACE reads using MiXCR and keeps one entry per CDR3 protein. Among 250,000 to 400,000 distinct CDR3 sequences listed, roughly an eighth were seen once. Findings and caveats of the study: Detection of some responders pre-infection suggested pre-existing cross-reactive memory T cells participated. Clones contracting over day 15 to 85 were CD4/CD8 balanced, with later expanders leaning CD4+.

The sample was PBMCs or a T cell subset sorted from them (not recorded which). This TCR was recovered from a man aged 18 to 30 who had mild COVID-19 (a few samples of this study predate the infection). Cell type and time point are not known.

The CDR3, as DNA: TGTGCCAGCAGCGTAGCTAGGGTAGCGGGGAGCACCGGGGAGCTGTTTTTT. Its protein product is CASSVARVAGSTGELFF. The chain joins TRBV9 to TRBJ2-2, with TRBD2 matching 8 bases. Germline V lookup: CDR1 SGDLS, CDR2 YYNGEE. This CDR3 has 17 residues. Trimming at V came to 0 bases and at J to 4 bases, leaving 8 bases not matched to a gene. The full variable domain, its missing parts supplied by reference TRBV9 and TRBJ2-2, is DSGVTQTPKHLITATGQRVTLRCSPRSGDLSVYWYQQSLDQGLQFLIQYYNGEERAKGNILERFSAQQFPDLHSELNLSSLELGDSALYFCASSVARVAGSTGELFFGEGSRLTVL.